Below, 27 T cell receptor beta chains from the same sample are listed, as sequenced in a study of OX40 agonist ivuxolimab in advanced cancers. Clones were read by immunoSEQ multiplex PCR, and TCRdb kept only the in-frame ones, dropping some. The data contain some 54,000 clones, about four fifths of them singletons. The specimen was CD4+ or CD8+ T cells sorted from blood, collected in a trial of the OX40 agonist ivuxolimab. The source is an adult with an advanced solid tumor such as melanoma, head and neck, liver or kidney cancer.

The chain employs TRBV5-6 and TRBJ1-2; D is possibly TRBD1 (5 bases). Between the trimmed V and J ends, which lost 1 base and 4 bases, there was a span of 8 bases. This CDR3 spans 13 amino acids. Germline CDR1 SGHDT, CDR2 YYEEEE. CDR3 sequence (DNA): TGTGCCAGCAGCTTGCCAGGGTTCTATGGCTACACCTTC. It is translated as CASSLPGFYGYTF.

The chain uses TRBV7-2 and TRBJ1-1; no firm D call. Germline V CDR1 and CDR2: SGHTA, FQGNSA. V was clipped by 5 bases and J by 0 bases, with 19 bases between them. The CDR3 length is 17 residues. CDR3 in amino acids: CASSEMDGVYMNTEAFF. The CDR3 nucleotides are TGTGCCAGCAGCGAGATGGACGGGGTCTACATGAACACTGAAGCTTTCTTT.

J is TRBJ2-3 and V is TRBV28; 16 nucleotides match TRBD2. The CDR3 consists of 16 residues. Trimming removed 10 bases from V and 4 bases from J; junction bases left unmatched: 8. Germline CDR1 reads MDHEN; CDR2 reads SYDVKM. This CDR3 is CATTLGLAGGADTQYF. CDR3 nucleotides: TGTGCCACTACCCTGGGACTAGCGGGAGGGGCAGATACGCAGTATTTT.

The chain has TRBV28 and TRBJ2-3; 8 bases match TRBD1. The germline V gene has CDR1 MDHEN and CDR2 SYDVKM. Trimming at V came to 5 bases and at J to 6 bases, leaving 7 bases not matched to a gene. CDR3 length: 14 residues. CDR3 protein: CASSTGQGPDTQYF. The CDR3 nucleotides read TGTGCCAGCAGTACCGGACAGGGACCTGATACGCAGTATTTT.

Only one count was recorded for this clone. The chain joins TRBV25-1 to TRBJ1-2; perhaps TRBD1 as D (5 bases). Germline V gene sequence: CDR1 MGHDK, CDR2 SYGVNS. Trimming pared 2 bases from V and 8 bases from J, leaving 15 bases between. This CDR3 spans 14 amino acids. The CDR3 nucleotides read TGTGCCAGCAGTGAAACTCAACGGGGCAACGGCTACACCTTC. Amino acid sequence: CASSETQRGNGYTF.

The chain uses TRBV6-6 and TRBJ2-7; D might be TRBD2 (5 bases). The CDR3 runs to 13 residues. Germline CDR1 is MNHNY and CDR2 is SVGAGI (reference sequence). Trimming removed 7 bases at V and 0 bases at J, with 10 bases between. CDR3 sequence (DNA): TGTGCCAGCACCCTCACTAGCTCCTACGAGCAGTACTTC. This sequence encodes CASTLTSSYEQYF.

V is TRBV5-4 and J is TRBJ2-5; a possible D gene is TRBD1 (5 bases). The germline V gene has CDR1 SGHNT and CDR2 YYREEE (reference sequence). The CDR3 runs 14 residues. V lost 0 bases and J 7 bases, leaving 13 bases between the germline ends. The DNA of the CDR3 is TGTGCCAGCAGCTTGGTGGTGGATCAGGGGACCCAGTACTTC. Translated: CASSLVVDQGTQYF.

The chain is built from TRBV10-3 and TRBJ1-4, with D perhaps TRBD1 (5 bases). Germline CDR1 reads ENHRY; CDR2 reads SYGVKD. V was cut by 2 bases and J by 8 bases, with 21 bases left in between. This CDR3 comprises 17 residues. CDR3 sequence: CAISETFSRGSGEKLFF. In DNA form, the CDR3 reads TGTGCCATCAGTGAGACTTTTTCGAGGGGCTCTGGGGAAAAACTGTTTTTT.

V usage is TRBV28 and J usage is TRBJ1-2, with 7 nucleotides matching TRBD1. There are 13 residues in the CDR3. The V gene's germline CDR1 is MDHEN and CDR2 SYDVKM. Unmatched junction bases numbered 10, after V lost 7 bases and J lost 8 bases. DNA of the CDR3: TGTGCCAGCACTAATCCGGGACAGCAGGGCTACACCTTC. Translated: CASTNPGQQGYTF.

The chain couples TRBV6-1 to TRBJ2-7; 13 bases map to TRBD2. Germline V gene sequence: CDR1 MNHNS, CDR2 SASEGT. The CDR3 consists of 14 residues. The V gene end was trimmed by 4 bases and the J gene end by 3 bases; junction bases not matched to a gene: 0. In DNA form, the CDR3 reads TGTGCCAGCAGTGGGACTAGCGGGAGCTACGAGCAGTACTTC. It is translated as CASSGTSGSYEQYF.

The chain has TRBV28 and TRBJ2-2; perhaps D is TRBD1 or TRBD2 (7 bases each). V lost 4 bases and J 5 bases, leaving 20 bases between the germline ends. CDR3 length: 17 amino acids. Germline CDR1 is MDHEN and CDR2 is SYDVKM. CDR3 coding DNA: TGTGCCAGCAGTTCGCAACCGACAGGGACTAAAACCGGGGAGCTGTTTTTT. Translated: CASSSQPTGTKTGELFF.

The genes are TRBV4-1 and TRBJ2-5; D is ambiguous. Gene TRBJ2-7 matches the end of the DNA better, so the J call may be wrong. This CDR3 spans 11 amino acids. CDR1 and CDR2 from the germline V gene are MGHRA and YSYEKL. The CDR3 nucleotides read TGCGCCAGCAGTTCCGCAATCGAGCAGTACTTC. Translated: CASSSAIEQYF.

The chain is built from TRBV11-2 and TRBJ2-5; weak D call: TRBD1 (5 bases). The germline V and J ends were trimmed by 2 bases and 4 bases, with 14 bases remaining between them. The CDR3 contains 15 residues. In germline, CDR1 is SGHAT, CDR2 FQNNGV. For the CDR3, the DNA is TGTGCCAGCAGCTTAAATTCCCAGGGCGGAGAGACCCAGTACTTC. It yields the protein CASSLNSQGGETQYF.

This clone was recorded only once. The chain combines TRBV6-6 with TRBJ1-2; weak D call: TRBD1 (5 bases). Germline lookup yields CDR1 MNHNY and CDR2 SVGAGI (reference sequence). Trimming left V 5 bases short and J 5 bases short, with 15 bases between. This CDR3 has 14 amino acids. The CDR3 protein is CASSQTSEGYGYTF. The CDR3, as DNA: TGTGCCAGCAGTCAAACTAGTGAGGGGTATGGCTACACCTTC.

The V gene is TRBV6-1, the J gene TRBJ1-5, with D possibly being TRBD1 (5 bases). V dropped 7 bases and J dropped 4 bases, with 14 bases sitting between them. CDR1 MNHNS and CDR2 SASEGT come from the germline V gene. The CDR3 runs to 14 residues. Written as DNA, the CDR3 is TGTGCCAGCACTCCTAGACAGACAAATCAGCCCCAGCATTTT. It encodes CASTPRQTNQPQHF.

The CDR3 nucleotides read TGTGCCACCAGCAGCCGACTAGCGGGAGGGACAGATACGCAGTATTTT. This encodes CATSSRLAGGTDTQYF. This chain links TRBV15 with TRBJ2-3; 14 bases are shared with TRBD2. Germline V lookup: CDR1 LNHNV, CDR2 YYDKDF (reference sequence). The CDR3 runs 16 residues. With V trimmed by 3 bases and J by 3 bases, 2 bases remained unmatched.

This chain joins TRBV15 and TRBJ2-7; 10 bases fit TRBD1. The CDR3 has 15 residues. Germline V gene sequence: CDR1 LNHNV, CDR2 YYDKDF (reference sequence). After removal of 2 bases from V and 5 bases from J, the junction contained 6 bases not matched to a gene. The CDR3 DNA reads TGTGCCACCAGCAGATTTCTGGACAGGGGGAACGAGCAGTACTTC. This encodes CATSRFLDRGNEQYF.

This clone was counted a single time. The chain is built from TRBV7-2 and TRBJ2-3; D not resolved. The CDR3 runs to 13 residues. Germline assignment: CDR1 SGHTA and CDR2 FQGNSA. Trimming took 4 bases from V and 8 from J, leaving 13 bases between them. The CDR3 nucleotides are TGTGCCAGCAGCTCGTCGGCCCCCACTACGCAGTATTTT. It yields the protein CASSSSAPTTQYF.

The chain employs TRBV5-6 and TRBJ2-5, with D unclear. This CDR3 is built from 13 residues. Trimming removed 2 bases from V and 2 bases from J, with 7 bases in between. Germline CDR1 is SGHDT and CDR2 is YYEEEE. CDR3 sequence (DNA): TGTGCCAGCAGCTTATATCAGCAAGAGACCCAGTACTTC. It specifies CASSLYQQETQYF.

The CDR3: CASSLGGQGDYTF. The CDR3 coding sequence is TGTGCCAGCAGCTTAGGGGGACAGGGAGACTACACCTTC. This sequence joins TRBV7-6 and TRBJ1-2, with 9 positions matching TRBD1. V gave up 1 base and J gave up 10 bases; unmatched junction bases: 4. The CDR3 consists of 13 residues. Germline V lookup: CDR1 SGHVS, CDR2 FNYEAQ.

V gene TRBV7-9 combines with J gene TRBJ2-2; tentatively, D is TRBD2 (5 bases). This CDR3 contains 17 residues. V shed 2 bases and J shed 4 bases, with 17 bases lying between them. Per the germline V gene, CDR1 is SEHNR and CDR2 is FQNEAQ (reference sequence). CDR3 region: CASSLRGAGLGTGELFF. DNA of the CDR3: TGTGCCAGCAGCTTACGAGGTGCGGGCCTGGGCACCGGGGAGCTGTTTTTT.

This rearrangement joins TRBV5-5 to TRBJ2-6; 8 bases fit TRBD1. The CDR3 spans 17 residues. Germline V gene lookup returns CDR1 SGHKS and CDR2 YYEKEE (reference sequence). The V and J ends lost 5 bases and 1 base, in that order; junction bases with no gene match: 8. CDR3 nucleotide sequence: TGTGCCAGCAGTTTAGGGACAGGATCTTCTGGGGCCAACGTCCTGACTTTC. Translating gives CASSLGTGSSGANVLTF.

This chain links TRBV7-3 with TRBJ1-3; D possibly corresponds to TRBD1 (6 bases). Germline CDR1 is SGHTA and CDR2 is FQGTGA. This CDR3 comprises 13 residues. Trimming removed 5 bases from V and 7 bases from J, with 12 bases in between. CDR3: CASSPEGGNTIYF. The CDR3, as DNA: TGTGCCAGCAGCCCCGAGGGGGGTAACACCATATATTTT.

The gene calls are TRBV11-2 and TRBJ2-3; no clear D. Trimming cost V 0 bases and J 4 bases, with 5 bases left between them. The CDR3 has 13 residues. Germline lookup yields CDR1 SGHAT and CDR2 FQNNGV. CDR3 sequence reads: CASSLEGPDTQYF. The CDR3 nucleotides read TGTGCCAGCAGCTTAGAAGGCCCAGATACGCAGTATTTT.

This clone was seen only once. This chain joins TRBV30 and TRBJ1-6, with D hard to call. The CDR3 has 12 amino acids. Trimming cost V 2 bases and J 6 bases, with 5 bases left between them. Per the germline V gene, CDR1 is GTSNPN and CDR2 is SVGIG (reference sequence). The CDR3 DNA is TGTGCCTGGAGTTATAGTAATTCACCCCTCCACTTT. It is translated as CAWSYSNSPLHF.

V gene TRBV6-5 combines with J gene TRBJ2-5; D not certain. V was clipped by 8 bases and J by 5 bases, with 15 bases between them. The germline V gene encodes CDR1 MNHEY and CDR2 SVGAGI. The CDR3 is 13 residues long. CDR3 loop: CASARRTKETQYF. Here the CDR3 DNA reads TGTGCCAGCGCGCGTCGGACGAAGGAGACCCAGTACTTC.

This chain uses TRBV6-4 with TRBJ2-1; 11 bases are a match to TRBD2. Germline V gene sequence: CDR1 MRHNA, CDR2 SNTAGT. V lost 5 bases and J lost 0; bases outside the gene matches: 3. This CDR3 spans 16 amino acids. The CDR3 DNA reads TGTGCCAGCAGTATAACTAGCGGGAGCTCCTACAATGAGCAGTTCTTC. Its protein is CASSITSGSSYNEQFF.